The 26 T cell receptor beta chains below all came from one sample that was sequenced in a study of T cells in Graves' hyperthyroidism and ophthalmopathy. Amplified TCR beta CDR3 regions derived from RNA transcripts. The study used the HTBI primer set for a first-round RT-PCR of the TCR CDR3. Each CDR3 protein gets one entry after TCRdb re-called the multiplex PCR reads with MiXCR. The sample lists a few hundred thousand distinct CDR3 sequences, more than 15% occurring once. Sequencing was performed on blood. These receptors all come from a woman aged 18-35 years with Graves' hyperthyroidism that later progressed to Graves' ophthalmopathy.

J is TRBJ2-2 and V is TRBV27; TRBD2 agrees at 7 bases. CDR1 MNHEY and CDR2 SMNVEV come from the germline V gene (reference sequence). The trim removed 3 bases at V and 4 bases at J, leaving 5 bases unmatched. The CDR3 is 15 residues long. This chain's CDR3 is CASSLGGDATGELFF. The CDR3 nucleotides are TGTGCCAGCAGTTTGGGGGGGGATGCCACCGGGGAGCTGTTTTTT.

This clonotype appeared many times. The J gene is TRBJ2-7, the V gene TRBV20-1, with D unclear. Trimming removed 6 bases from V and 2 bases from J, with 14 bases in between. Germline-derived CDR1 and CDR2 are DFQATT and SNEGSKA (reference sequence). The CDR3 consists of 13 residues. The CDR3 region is CSARRRSPYEQYF. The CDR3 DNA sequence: TGCAGTGCCCGAAGACGTAGCCCCTACGAGCAGTACTTC.

In nucleotides, the CDR3 is TGTGCCAGCAGCCAAAGGACAGGGGACTACGAGCAGTACTTC. It encodes CASSQRTGDYEQYF. The chain couples TRBV13 to TRBJ2-7; 9 bases are shared with TRBD1. Trimming at V came to 5 bases and at J to 3 bases, leaving 5 bases not matched to a gene. Germline assignment: CDR1 PRHDT and CDR2 FYEKMQ (reference sequence). This CDR3 contains 14 residues.

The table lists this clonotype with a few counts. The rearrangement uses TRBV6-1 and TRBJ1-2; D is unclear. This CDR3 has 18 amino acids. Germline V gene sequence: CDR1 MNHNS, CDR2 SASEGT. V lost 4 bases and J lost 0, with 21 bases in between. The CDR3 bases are TGTGCCAGCAGTGGCGTCTGGTCGGCCACTTTAGCTAACTATGGCTACACCTTC. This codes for CASSGVWSATLANYGYTF.

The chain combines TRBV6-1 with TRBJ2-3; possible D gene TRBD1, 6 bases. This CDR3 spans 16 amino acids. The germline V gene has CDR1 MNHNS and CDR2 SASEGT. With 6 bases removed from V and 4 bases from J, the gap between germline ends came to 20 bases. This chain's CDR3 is CASSSFLGQRPDTQYF. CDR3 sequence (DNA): TGTGCCAGCAGCTCGTTCCTTGGACAGAGGCCAGATACGCAGTATTTT.

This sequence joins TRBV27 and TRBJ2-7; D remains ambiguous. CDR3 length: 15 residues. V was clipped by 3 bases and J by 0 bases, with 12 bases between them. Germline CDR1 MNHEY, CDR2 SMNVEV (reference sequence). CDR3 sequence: CASSFGTAVSYEQYF. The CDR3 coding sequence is TGTGCCAGCAGTTTCGGAACAGCTGTCTCCTACGAGCAGTACTTC.

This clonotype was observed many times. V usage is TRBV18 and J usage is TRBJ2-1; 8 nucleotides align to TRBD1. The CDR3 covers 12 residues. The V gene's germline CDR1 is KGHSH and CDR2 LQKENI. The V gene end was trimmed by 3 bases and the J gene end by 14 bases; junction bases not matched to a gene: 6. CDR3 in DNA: TGTGCCAGCTCACCTGAACCGGGACAGGAGTTCTTC. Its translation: CASSPEPGQEFF.

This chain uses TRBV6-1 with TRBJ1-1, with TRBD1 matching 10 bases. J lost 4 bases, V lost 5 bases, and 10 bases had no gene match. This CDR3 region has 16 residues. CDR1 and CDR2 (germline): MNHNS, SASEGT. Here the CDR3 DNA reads TGTGCCAGCAGTTTGGATCGACAGGGGGCGAGCACTGAAGCTTTCTTT. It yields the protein CASSLDRQGASTEAFF.

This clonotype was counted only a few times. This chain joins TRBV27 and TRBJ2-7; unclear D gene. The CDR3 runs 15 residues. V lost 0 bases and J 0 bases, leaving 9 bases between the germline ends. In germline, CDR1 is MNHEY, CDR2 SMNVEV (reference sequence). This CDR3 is CASSLSAEPSYEQYF. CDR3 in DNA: TGTGCCAGCAGTTTATCGGCGGAGCCCTCCTACGAGCAGTACTTC.

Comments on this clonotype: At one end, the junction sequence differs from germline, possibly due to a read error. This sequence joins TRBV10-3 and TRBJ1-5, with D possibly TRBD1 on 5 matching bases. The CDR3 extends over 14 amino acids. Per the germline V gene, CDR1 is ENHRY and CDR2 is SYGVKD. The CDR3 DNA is TGTGCCATCGGTGAGTCAGGGAGCAATCAGCCCCAGCATTTT. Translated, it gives CAIGESGSNQPQHF.

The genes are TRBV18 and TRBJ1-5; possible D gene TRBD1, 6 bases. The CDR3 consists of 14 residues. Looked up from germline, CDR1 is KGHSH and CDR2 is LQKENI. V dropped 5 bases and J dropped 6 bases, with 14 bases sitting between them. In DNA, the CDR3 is TGTGCCAGCTCATCACAGGGAAGCGGTCAGCCCCAGCATTTT. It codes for CASSSQGSGQPQHF.

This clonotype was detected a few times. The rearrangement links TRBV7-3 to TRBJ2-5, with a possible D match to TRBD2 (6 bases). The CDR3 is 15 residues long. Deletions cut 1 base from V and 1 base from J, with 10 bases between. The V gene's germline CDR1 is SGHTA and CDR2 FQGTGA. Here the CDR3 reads CASSLSSSGQETQYF. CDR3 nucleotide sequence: TGTGCCAGCAGCTTAAGTAGTAGCGGCCAAGAGACCCAGTACTTC.

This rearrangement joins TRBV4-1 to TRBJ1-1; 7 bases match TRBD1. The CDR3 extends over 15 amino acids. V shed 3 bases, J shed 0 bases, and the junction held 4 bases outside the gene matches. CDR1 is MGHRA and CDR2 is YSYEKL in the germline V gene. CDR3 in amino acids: CASSQPGQLNTEAFF. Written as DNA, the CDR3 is TGCGCCAGCAGCCAGCCGGGACAGCTGAACACTGAAGCTTTCTTT.

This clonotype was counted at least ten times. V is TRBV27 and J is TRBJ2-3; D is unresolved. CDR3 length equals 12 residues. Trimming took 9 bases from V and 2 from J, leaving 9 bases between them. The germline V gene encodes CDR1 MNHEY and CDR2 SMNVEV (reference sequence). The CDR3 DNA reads TGTGCCAGTCACGCCTACACAGATACGCAGTATTTT. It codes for CASHAYTDTQYF.

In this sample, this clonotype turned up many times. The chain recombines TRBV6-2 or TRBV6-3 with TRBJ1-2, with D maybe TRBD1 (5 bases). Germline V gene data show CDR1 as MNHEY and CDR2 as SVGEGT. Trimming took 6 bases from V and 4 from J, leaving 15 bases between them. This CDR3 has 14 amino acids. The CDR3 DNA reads TGTGCCAGCAGCCCGGGACGTGGGCCCTATGGCTACACCTTC. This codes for CASSPGRGPYGYTF.

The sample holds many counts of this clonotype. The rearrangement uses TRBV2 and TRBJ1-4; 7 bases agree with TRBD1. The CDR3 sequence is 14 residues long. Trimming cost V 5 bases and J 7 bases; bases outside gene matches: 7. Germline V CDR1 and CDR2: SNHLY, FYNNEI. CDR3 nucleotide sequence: TGTGCCAGCAGTATCCGGGACAGAACTGAAAAACTGTTTTTT. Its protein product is CASSIRDRTEKLFF.

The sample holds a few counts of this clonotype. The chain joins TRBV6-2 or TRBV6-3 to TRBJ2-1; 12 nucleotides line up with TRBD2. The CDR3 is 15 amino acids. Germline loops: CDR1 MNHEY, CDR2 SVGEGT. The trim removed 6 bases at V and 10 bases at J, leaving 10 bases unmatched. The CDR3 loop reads CASRTILAGGEEQFF. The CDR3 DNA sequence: TGTGCCAGCAGGACTATACTAGCGGGAGGAGAGGAGCAGTTCTTC.

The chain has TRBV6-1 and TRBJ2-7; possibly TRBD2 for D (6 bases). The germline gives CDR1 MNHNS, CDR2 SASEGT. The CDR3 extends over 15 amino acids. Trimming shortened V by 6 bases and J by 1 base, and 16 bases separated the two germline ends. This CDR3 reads CASSQPKAGSYEQYF. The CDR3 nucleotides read TGTGCCAGCAGCCAGCCCAAGGCGGGGTCCTACGAGCAGTACTTC.

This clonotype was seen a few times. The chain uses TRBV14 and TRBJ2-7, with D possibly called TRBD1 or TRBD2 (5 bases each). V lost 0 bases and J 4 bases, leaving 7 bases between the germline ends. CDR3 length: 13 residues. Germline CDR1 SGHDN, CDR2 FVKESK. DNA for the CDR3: TGTGCCAGCAGCCAAGATTGGGGGTACGAGCAGTACTTC. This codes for CASSQDWGYEQYF.

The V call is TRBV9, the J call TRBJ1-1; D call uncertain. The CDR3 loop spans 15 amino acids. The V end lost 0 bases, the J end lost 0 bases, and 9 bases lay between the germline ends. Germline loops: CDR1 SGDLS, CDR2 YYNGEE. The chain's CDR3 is CASSVESQVNTEAFF. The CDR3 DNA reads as TGTGCCAGCAGCGTAGAAAGCCAGGTGAACACTGAAGCTTTCTTT.

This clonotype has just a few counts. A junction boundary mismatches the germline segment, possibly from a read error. CDR3 coding DNA: TGTGCCAGCTCTCCACAGATGAACACTGAAGCTTTCTTT. This encodes CASSPQMNTEAFF. This chain joins TRBV18 and TRBJ1-1; D call uncertain. Germline CDR1 is KGHSH and CDR2 is LQKENI. The CDR3 is 13 amino acids.

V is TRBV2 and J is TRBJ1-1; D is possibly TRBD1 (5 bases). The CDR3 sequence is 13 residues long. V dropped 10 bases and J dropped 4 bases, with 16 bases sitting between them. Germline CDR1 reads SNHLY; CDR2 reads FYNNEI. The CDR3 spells CANSHGGGTEAFF. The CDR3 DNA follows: TGTGCCAACTCCCACGGGGGGGGCACTGAAGCTTTCTTT.

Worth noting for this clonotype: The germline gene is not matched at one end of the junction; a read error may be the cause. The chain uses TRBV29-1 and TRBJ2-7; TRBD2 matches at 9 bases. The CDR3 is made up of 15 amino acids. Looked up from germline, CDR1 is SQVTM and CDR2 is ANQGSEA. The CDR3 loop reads CSVEKGLAPKYGQYF. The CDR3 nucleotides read TGCAGCGTTGAAAAGGGACTAGCCCCCAAGTACGGGCAGTACTTC.

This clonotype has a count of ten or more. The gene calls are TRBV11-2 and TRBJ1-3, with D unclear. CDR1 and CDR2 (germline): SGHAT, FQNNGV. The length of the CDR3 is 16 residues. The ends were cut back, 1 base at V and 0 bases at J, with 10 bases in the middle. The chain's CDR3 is CASSLAAGGSGNTIYF. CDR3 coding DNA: TGTGCCAGCAGCTTAGCGGCTGGCGGCTCTGGAAACACCATATATTTT.

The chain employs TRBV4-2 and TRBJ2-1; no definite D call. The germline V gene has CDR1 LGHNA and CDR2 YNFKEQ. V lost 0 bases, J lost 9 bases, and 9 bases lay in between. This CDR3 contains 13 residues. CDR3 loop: CASSQDDGGEQFF. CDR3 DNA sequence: TGTGCCAGCAGCCAAGATGACGGCGGTGAGCAGTTCTTC.

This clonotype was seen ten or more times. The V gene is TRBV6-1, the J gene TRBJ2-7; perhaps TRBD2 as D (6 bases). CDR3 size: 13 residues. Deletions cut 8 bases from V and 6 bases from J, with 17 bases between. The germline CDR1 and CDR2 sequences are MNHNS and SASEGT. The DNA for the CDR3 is TGTGCCAGCCGGAGGGTGGGGTCGATCGAGCAGTACTTC. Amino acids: CASRRVGSIEQYF.